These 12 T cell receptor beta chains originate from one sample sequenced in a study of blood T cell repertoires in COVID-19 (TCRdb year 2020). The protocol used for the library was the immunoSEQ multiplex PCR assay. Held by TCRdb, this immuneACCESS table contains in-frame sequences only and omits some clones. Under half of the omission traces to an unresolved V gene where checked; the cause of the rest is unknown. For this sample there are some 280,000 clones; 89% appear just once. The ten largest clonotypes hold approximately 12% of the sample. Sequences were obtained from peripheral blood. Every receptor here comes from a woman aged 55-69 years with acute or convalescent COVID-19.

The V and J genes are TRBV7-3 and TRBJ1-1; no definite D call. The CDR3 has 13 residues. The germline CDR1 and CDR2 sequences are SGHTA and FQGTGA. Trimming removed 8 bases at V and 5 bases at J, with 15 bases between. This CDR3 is CASAVNPRTEAFF. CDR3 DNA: TGTGCCAGCGCTGTGAACCCGAGGACTGAAGCTTTCTTT.

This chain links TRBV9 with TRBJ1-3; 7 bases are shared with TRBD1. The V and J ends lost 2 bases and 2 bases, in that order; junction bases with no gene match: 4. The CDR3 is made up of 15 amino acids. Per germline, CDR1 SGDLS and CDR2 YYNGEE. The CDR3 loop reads CASSVEGAPGNTIYF. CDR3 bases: TGTGCCAGCAGCGTTGAGGGGGCGCCTGGAAACACCATATATTTT. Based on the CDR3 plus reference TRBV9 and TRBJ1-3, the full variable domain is DSGVTQTPKHLITATGQRVTLRCSPRSGDLSVYWYQQSLDQGLQFLIQYYNGEERAKGNILERFSAQQFPDLHSELNLSSLELGDSALYFCASSVEGAPGNTIYFGEGSWLTVV.

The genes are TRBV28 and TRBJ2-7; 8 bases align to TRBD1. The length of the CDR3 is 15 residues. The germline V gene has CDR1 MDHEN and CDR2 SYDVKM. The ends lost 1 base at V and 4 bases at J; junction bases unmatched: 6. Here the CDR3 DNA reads TGTGCCAGCAGTTTATCTCCCCAGGGGGCATACGAGCAGTACTTC. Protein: CASSLSPQGAYEQYF.

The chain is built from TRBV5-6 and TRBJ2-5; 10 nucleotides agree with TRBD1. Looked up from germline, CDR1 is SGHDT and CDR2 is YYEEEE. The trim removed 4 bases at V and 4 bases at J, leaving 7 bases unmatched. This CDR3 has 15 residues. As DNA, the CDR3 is TGTGCCAGCAGCGCAGCCGGGACAGGGGTAGAGACCCAGTACTTC. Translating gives CASSAAGTGVETQYF.

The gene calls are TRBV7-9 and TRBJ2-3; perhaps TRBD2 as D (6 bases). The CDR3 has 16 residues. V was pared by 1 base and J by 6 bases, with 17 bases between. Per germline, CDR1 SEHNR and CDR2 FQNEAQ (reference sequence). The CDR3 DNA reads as TGTGCCAGCAGCTTAGGGTCCGGGACTCAAGGGGATACGCAGTATTTT. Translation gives CASSLGSGTQGDTQYF.

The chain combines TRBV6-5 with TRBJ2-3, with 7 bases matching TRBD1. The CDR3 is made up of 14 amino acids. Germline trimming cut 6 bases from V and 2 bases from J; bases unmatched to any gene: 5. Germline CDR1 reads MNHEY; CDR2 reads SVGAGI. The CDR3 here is CASRPGQYTDTQYF. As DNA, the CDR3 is TGTGCCAGCAGACCGGGACAGTACACAGATACGCAGTATTTT.

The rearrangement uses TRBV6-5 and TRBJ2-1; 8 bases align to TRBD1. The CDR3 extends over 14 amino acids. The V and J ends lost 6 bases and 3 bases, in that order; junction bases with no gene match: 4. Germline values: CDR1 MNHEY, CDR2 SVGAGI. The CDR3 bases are TGTGCCAGCAGCGGGACAGGAGACTACAATGAGCAGTTCTTC. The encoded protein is CASSGTGDYNEQFF.

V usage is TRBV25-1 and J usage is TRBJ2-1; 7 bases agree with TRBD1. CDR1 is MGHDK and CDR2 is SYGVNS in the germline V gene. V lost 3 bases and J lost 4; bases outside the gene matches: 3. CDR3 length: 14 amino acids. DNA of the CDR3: TGTGCCAGCAGTGAGTCGACAGGGTACAATGAGCAGTTCTTC. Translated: CASSESTGYNEQFF. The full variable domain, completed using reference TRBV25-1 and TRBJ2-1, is EADIYQTPRYLVIGTGKKITLECSQTMGHDKMYWYQQDPGMELHLIHYSYGVNSTEKGDLSSESTVSRIRTEHFPLTLESARPSHTSQYLCASSESTGYNEQFFGPGTRLTVL.

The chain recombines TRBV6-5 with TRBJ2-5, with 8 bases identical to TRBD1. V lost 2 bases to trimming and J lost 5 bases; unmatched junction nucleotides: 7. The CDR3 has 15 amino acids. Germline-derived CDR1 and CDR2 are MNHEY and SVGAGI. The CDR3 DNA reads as TGTGCCAGCAGTTACCGCAGGGGGCCTCGGGAGACCCAGTACTTC. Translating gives CASSYRRGPRETQYF.

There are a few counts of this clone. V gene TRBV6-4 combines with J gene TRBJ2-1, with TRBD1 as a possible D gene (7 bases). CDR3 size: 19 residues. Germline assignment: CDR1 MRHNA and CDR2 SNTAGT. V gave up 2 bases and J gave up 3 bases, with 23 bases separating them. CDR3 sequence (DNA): TGTGCCAGCAGTGACCTCCGGGGGACAGACCTTAGATTCTACAATGAGCAGTTCTTC. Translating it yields CASSDLRGTDLRFYNEQFF.

CDR3 nucleotide sequence: TGTGCCAGAAGCTTAGGGCCACTTCCCGGGACATTAGGTGGGGCGAAAAGCAATCAGCCCCAGCATTTT. Translating gives CARSLGPLPGTLGGAKSNQPQHF. The chain joins TRBV7-5 to TRBJ1-5; the D call TRBD1 from the table was never checked on the DNA. TRBV7-5 is shown as a pseudogene. This CDR3 is 23 amino acids long.

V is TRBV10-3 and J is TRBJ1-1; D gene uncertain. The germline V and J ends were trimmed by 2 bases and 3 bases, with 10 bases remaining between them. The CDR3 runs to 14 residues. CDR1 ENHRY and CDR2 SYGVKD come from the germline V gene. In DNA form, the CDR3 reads TGTGCCATCAGTGAGACGAGTACGGACACTGAAGCTTTCTTT. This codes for CAISETSTDTEAFF.